The 30 T cell receptor beta chains in this list originate from one sample, sequenced in a study of CD8+ T cells in alopecia areata. Extracted from the samples, RNA was reverse transcribed into cDNA to serve as the sequencing template. Produced via immunoSEQ multiplex PCR; TCRdb's table is partial and in-frame only. The sample lists more than 85,000 clones; about 40% were seen once. Sequencing used CD4+ T cells sorted from blood. The source is a human donor with alopecia areata.

The chain uses TRBV5-4 and TRBJ2-3, with TRBD2 matching 10 bases. The CDR3 loop spans 17 amino acids. Germline V lookup: CDR1 SGHNT, CDR2 YYREEE (reference sequence). With V trimmed by 1 base and J by 0 bases, 5 bases remained unmatched. The CDR3 bases are TGTGCCAGCAGCTTGTTAGCGGGGGGACCTAGCACAGATACGCAGTATTTT. This encodes CASSLLAGGPSTDTQYF.

The V and J genes are TRBV5-1 and TRBJ1-1; tentatively, D is TRBD1 (5 bases). With 0 bases removed from V and 1 base from J, the gap between germline ends came to 13 bases. Germline assignment: CDR1 SGHRS and CDR2 YFSETQ. This CDR3 spans 16 amino acids. This chain's CDR3 is CASSLEMGQWNTEAFF. CDR3 bases: TGCGCCAGCAGCTTGGAAATGGGGCAGTGGAACACTGAAGCTTTCTTT.

V gene TRBV5-1 combines with J gene TRBJ2-1; tentative D call: TRBD2 (5 bases). V lost 3 bases to trimming and J lost 4 bases, with 17 bases between them. Germline lookup yields CDR1 SGHRS and CDR2 YFSETQ. The CDR3 has 16 amino acids. The CDR3 DNA is TGCGCCAGCAGCTCCAAGATCCCTCCGGGGTACAATGAGCAGTTCTTC. Translation gives CASSSKIPPGYNEQFF.

V usage is TRBV5-4 and J usage is TRBJ2-1; D gene ambiguous. The length of the CDR3 is 11 residues. CDR1 is SGHNT and CDR2 is YYREEE in the germline V gene (reference sequence). Trimming removed 1 base from V and 8 bases from J, with 4 bases in between. As DNA, the CDR3 is TGTGCCAGCAGCTTGAACCATGAGCAGTTCTTC. It is translated as CASSLNHEQFF.

This clone was seen more than once but under ten times. The chain couples TRBV6-6 to TRBJ1-1; D unresolved. The CDR3 length is 13 residues. The V end lost 6 bases, the J end lost 3 bases, and 11 bases lay between the germline ends. Germline V CDR1 and CDR2: MNHNY, SVGAGI (reference sequence). CDR3 loop: CASSPVRDTEAFF. CDR3 nucleotide sequence: TGTGCCAGCAGCCCGGTCCGGGACACTGAAGCTTTCTTT.

The chain links TRBV7-8 to TRBJ2-5; D uncertain. Germline lookup yields CDR1 SGHVS and CDR2 FQNEAQ. CDR3 length: 14 residues. V gave up 7 bases and J gave up 8 bases, with 20 bases separating them. CDR3 residues: CASINWLGPNTQYF. The CDR3 DNA reads as TGTGCCAGCATCAACTGGTTAGGGCCTAACACCCAGTACTTC.

This clone appeared a few times. The chain employs TRBV5-1 and TRBJ2-7; 11 bases agree with TRBD2. The junction had 10 bases not matched to a gene; V was cut back by 2 bases and J by 0 bases. The CDR3 is 18 residues long. Per the germline V gene, CDR1 is SGHRS and CDR2 is YFSETQ. Written as DNA, the CDR3 is TGCGCCAGCAGCTTAGCCGGGACTAGCGGAGGGAGCTCCTACGAGCAGTACTTC. Protein: CASSLAGTSGGSSYEQYF. Looking up the rest from reference TRBV5-1 and TRBJ2-7 gives the full variable domain: KAGVTQTPRYLIKTRGQQVTLSCSPISGHRSVSWYQQTPGQGLQFLFEYFSETQRNKGNFPGRFSGRQFSNSRSEMNVSTLELGDSALYLCASSLAGTSGGSSYEQYFGPGTRLTVT.

The gene calls are TRBV15 and TRBJ1-1, with TRBD1 matching 7 bases. Germline CDR1 LNHNV, CDR2 YYDKDF (reference sequence). With 0 bases clipped from V and 7 bases from J, the junction kept 5 bases outside the gene matches. The CDR3 consists of 14 residues. CDR3 nucleotides: TGTGCCACCAGCAGAGAGACAGGGAACGGTGAAGCTTTCTTT. Its protein product is CATSRETGNGEAFF.

V is TRBV28 and J is TRBJ2-7; D might be TRBD1 (6 bases). Germline CDR1 and CDR2: MDHEN and SYDVKM. Trimming shortened V by 3 bases and J by 7 bases, and 10 bases separated the two germline ends. This CDR3 comprises 12 residues. The CDR3 reads CASSLGRGEQYF. CDR3 in DNA: TGTGCCAGCAGTTTGGGCAGGGGAGAGCAGTACTTC.

V is TRBV5-1 and J is TRBJ2-7, with D possibly TRBD1 on 6 matching bases. Germline loops: CDR1 SGHRS, CDR2 YFSETQ. The V and J ends lost 0 bases and 4 bases respectively, with 11 bases between them. This CDR3 region has 14 residues. CDR3 sequence: CASSLEDRSYEQYF. CDR3 in DNA: TGCGCCAGCAGCTTGGAGGACAGATCGTACGAGCAGTACTTC.

There are a few counts of this clone. This chain joins TRBV2 and TRBJ2-1; 12 nucleotides match TRBD2. The CDR3 covers 13 residues. Per germline, CDR1 SNHLY and CDR2 FYNNEI. Losses at the gene ends were 5 bases for V and 7 bases for J; bases not matched to a gene: 0. The DNA for the CDR3 is TGTGCCAGCAGTCTAGCGGGGGGGAATGAGCAGTTCTTC. It yields the protein CASSLAGGNEQFF.

The chain uses TRBV29-1 and TRBJ2-1, with TRBD1 matching over 8 bases. Trimming at V came to 7 bases and at J to 4 bases, leaving 3 bases not matched to a gene. CDR1 is SQVTM, CDR2 ANQGSEA, per germline. The CDR3 extends over 12 amino acids. As DNA, the CDR3 is TGCAGCGGCGGGACAGGTTACAATGAGCAGTTCTTC. This gives the protein CSGGTGYNEQFF.

This sequence joins TRBV30 and TRBJ2-7; a possible D gene is TRBD1 (5 bases). Looked up from germline, CDR1 is GTSNPN and CDR2 is SVGIG (reference sequence). V shed 0 bases and J shed 2 bases, with 8 bases lying between them. This CDR3 has 13 amino acids. The CDR3 sequence: CAWSVTGPYEQYF. DNA for the CDR3: TGTGCCTGGAGTGTAACAGGACCCTACGAGCAGTACTTC.

The chain is built from TRBV9 and TRBJ2-3; 7 bases agree with TRBD2. This CDR3 contains 15 residues. The J segment lost 0 bases and the V segment lost 5 bases, leaving 6 bases of the junction unmatched. Germline V gene lookup returns CDR1 SGDLS and CDR2 YYNGEE. CDR3 in DNA: TGTGCCAGCAGAAAAATTAGCGGGAGCACAGATACGCAGTATTTT. Protein product: CASRKISGSTDTQYF. The complete variable domain, with remaining parts taken from reference TRBV9 and TRBJ2-3, reads DSGVTQTPKHLITATGQRVTLRCSPRSGDLSVYWYQQSLDQGLQFLIQYYNGEERAKGNILERFSAQQFPDLHSELNLSSLELGDSALYFCASRKISGSTDTQYFGPGTRLTVL.

This clone was observed a few times. The chain uses TRBV28 and TRBJ1-4; 7 bases match TRBD1. Per the germline V gene, CDR1 is MDHEN and CDR2 is SYDVKM. V lost 1 base and J lost 0; bases outside the gene matches: 5. The CDR3 is 17 residues long. In nucleotides, the CDR3 is TGTGCCAGCAGTTTATCCCACAGGGGAGCAACTAATGAAAAACTGTTTTTT. Encoded protein: CASSLSHRGATNEKLFF.

V usage is TRBV29-1 and J usage is TRBJ2-7; D uncertain. The CDR3 runs to 12 residues. The germline CDR1 and CDR2 sequences are SQVTM and ANQGSEA. Trimming took off 0 bases at V and 6 bases at J, with 9 bases between the two ends. CDR3 residues: CSVEDLTFEQYF. The CDR3 DNA follows: TGCAGCGTTGAAGATCTGACTTTCGAGCAGTACTTC.

The CDR3 is CASTPHGGADTQYF. The CDR3 bases are TGTGCCAGCACTCCCCATGGCGGGGCTGATACGCAGTATTTT. The rearrangement uses TRBV6-5 and TRBJ2-3; tentative D call: TRBD2 (6 bases). The V gene lost 7 bases and the J gene lost 6 bases, with 17 bases spanning the gap. CDR3 length equals 14 residues. CDR1 and CDR2 from the germline V gene are MNHEY and SVGAGI.

The CDR3 region is CASSYLDGHTGELFF. The DNA for the CDR3 is TGTGCCAGCAGTTATTTGGACGGGCACACCGGGGAGCTGTTTTTT. This rearrangement joins TRBV6-5 to TRBJ2-2; D unresolved. Germline lookup yields CDR1 MNHEY and CDR2 SVGAGI. The ends were cut back, 3 bases at V and 3 bases at J, with 11 bases in the middle. The CDR3 totals 15 residues.

The J gene is TRBJ2-1, the V gene TRBV28; unclear D gene. The germline V gene encodes CDR1 MDHEN and CDR2 SYDVKM. This CDR3 contains 14 residues. V lost 8 bases and J lost 0, with 11 bases in between. The DNA of the CDR3 is TGTGCCAGCTCGCCCCGGAGCTCCTACAATGAGCAGTTCTTC. This gives the protein CASSPRSSYNEQFF.

This clone was seen more than once but under ten times. V is TRBV30 and J is TRBJ2-1; D may correspond to TRBD1 or TRBD2 (5 bases each). CDR1 is GTSNPN and CDR2 is SVGIG in the germline V gene (reference sequence). Trimming took off 2 bases at V and 8 bases at J, with 16 bases between the two ends. The CDR3 is made up of 14 amino acids. The CDR3 here is CAWSTGPGSDEQFF. CDR3 coding DNA: TGTGCCTGGAGTACAGGTCCAGGGAGTGATGAGCAGTTCTTC.

V and J are TRBV5-1 and TRBJ2-5; the match to TRBD2 covers 10 bases. The CDR3 has 13 residues. The V and J ends lost 2 bases and 6 bases, in that order; junction bases with no gene match: 1. Germline V gene lookup returns CDR1 SGHRS and CDR2 YFSETQ. The CDR3 loop reads CASSLAGGQTQYF. The CDR3 DNA reads TGCGCCAGCAGCTTAGCGGGAGGGCAGACCCAGTACTTC.

This clone appeared a few times. The chain carries TRBV23-1 and TRBJ1-4; D is ambiguous. TRBV23-1 is recorded as an ORF, its role being uncertain. This CDR3 spans 15 amino acids. V shed 0 bases and J shed 2 bases, with 7 bases lying between them. CDR3 nucleotides: TGCGCCAGCAGTCAATCTGAACAGACTAATGAAAAACTGTTTTTT. Amino acids: CASSQSEQTNEKLFF.

This clone was seen a few times. The chain couples TRBV5-6 to TRBJ1-1; TRBD1 matches at 7 bases. Germline V gene sequence: CDR1 SGHDT, CDR2 YYEEEE. Losses at the gene ends were 3 bases for V and 3 bases for J; bases not matched to a gene: 8. The CDR3 loop spans 15 amino acids. This chain's CDR3 is CASSSATTGHTEAFF. The DNA of the CDR3 is TGTGCCAGCAGCTCGGCTACGACAGGGCACACTGAAGCTTTCTTT. The variable domain in full, completed from reference TRBV5-6 and TRBJ1-1, reads DAGVTQSPTHLIKTRGQQVTLRCSPKSGHDTVSWYQQALGQGPQFIFQYYEEEERQRGNFPDRFSGHQFPNYSSELNVNALLLGDSALYLCASSSATTGHTEAFFGQGTRLTVV.

In its sample, this clone was seen a few times. The chain joins TRBV29-1 to TRBJ2-1; D gene unclear. This CDR3 has 13 amino acids. V lost 6 bases, J lost 1 base, and 10 bases lay in between. Germline CDR1 and CDR2: SQVTM and ANQGSEA. CDR3 sequence: CSVRSTSYNEQFF. Here the CDR3 DNA reads TGCAGCGTCCGGAGTACGTCCTACAATGAGCAGTTCTTC.

This clone has just a few counts. V is TRBV28 and J is TRBJ2-7, with TRBD1 matching over 7 bases. In germline, CDR1 is MDHEN, CDR2 SYDVKM. J was trimmed by 6 bases and V by 8 bases; bases with no gene match: 7. The CDR3 totals 12 residues. The CDR3 coding sequence is TGTGCCAGCGGGACAGTGTTCGCCGAGCAGTACTTC. It yields the protein CASGTVFAEQYF. Together with reference TRBV28 and TRBJ2-7, the CDR3 gives the full variable domain: DVKVTQSSRYLVKRTGEKVFLECVQDMDHENMFWYRQDPGLGLRLIYFSYDVKMKEKGDIPEGYSVSREKKERFSLILESASTNQTSMYLCASGTVFAEQYFGPGTRLTVT.

This clone was recorded a few times. V is TRBV5-1 and J is TRBJ2-5, with TRBD1 identical over 8 bases. The CDR3 runs 14 residues. Germline values: CDR1 SGHRS, CDR2 YFSETQ. The ends lost 4 bases at V and 5 bases at J; junction bases unmatched: 7. The DNA for the CDR3 is TGCGCCAGCAGCCCGCAGGGGGCCTTGGAGACCCAGTACTTC. As protein: CASSPQGALETQYF. The full variable domain, completed using reference TRBV5-1 and TRBJ2-5, is KAGVTQTPRYLIKTRGQQVTLSCSPISGHRSVSWYQQTPGQGLQFLFEYFSETQRNKGNFPGRFSGRQFSNSRSEMNVSTLELGDSALYLCASSPQGALETQYFGPGTRLLVL.

The V call is TRBV7-3, the J call TRBJ2-3; 7 bases align to TRBD2. The CDR3 runs 14 residues. Trimming removed 5 bases from V and 10 bases from J; junction bases left unmatched: 12. The V gene's germline CDR1 is SGHTA and CDR2 FQGTGA. CDR3 protein: CASSPTSPPSAQYF. DNA for the CDR3: TGTGCCAGCAGCCCGACTAGCCCCCCTAGTGCGCAGTATTTT.

At least ten counts were recorded for this clone. V and J are TRBV28 and TRBJ2-7; 7 positions match TRBD1. The junction had 1 base not matched to a gene; V was cut back by 4 bases and J by 7 bases. The CDR3 extends over 11 amino acids. Germline values: CDR1 MDHEN, CDR2 SYDVKM. The CDR3 bases are TGTGCCAGCAGTTCGGACAGGGAGCAGTACTTC. Translated: CASSSDREQYF.

Only a few counts were recorded for this clone. CDR3 nucleotides: TGTGCCAGCAGTTTAGTGGGTCGGCCGGAGAGTTGCACCTTC. Translating gives CASSLVGRPESCTF. The rearrangement links TRBV28 to TRBJ1-2, with D unresolved. CDR3 size: 14 residues. Trimming shortened V by 2 bases and J by 13 bases, and 20 bases separated the two germline ends. In germline, CDR1 is MDHEN, CDR2 SYDVKM.

Only a few counts were recorded for this clone. This chain joins TRBV29-1 and TRBJ2-2; 8 bases map to TRBD1. V lost 7 bases to trimming and J lost 6 bases; unmatched junction nucleotides: 13. This CDR3 spans 15 amino acids. Germline V lookup: CDR1 SQVTM, CDR2 ANQGSEA. DNA of the CDR3: TGCAGCGGACGACAGGGGTCCCTTGTCGCCGGGGAGCTGTTTTTT. Translated, it gives CSGRQGSLVAGELFF.